The source of this T cell receptor (beta chain) is a study of CD4 T cell repertoires in COVID-19 (dated by TCRdb to the early 2020s). Study-wide context: To analyze cross-reactivity, CFSE-low cells were expanded with IL-2 for 10 days and then labeled again and restimulated with spike proteins from other coronaviruses. Naturally processed CD4+ T cell responses to SARS-CoV-2 spike and nucleoprotein were characterized in COVID-19-recovered individuals, and clonal composition was assessed by TCR Vbeta sequencing. In a few recovered individuals, the researchers analyzed the TCR Vbeta repertoire of SARS-CoV-2-reactive T cells at the subset level. Study-wide findings and limitations: Several of the most expanded SARS-CoV-2-reactive clonotypes were shared between two or all three memory subsets, suggesting intraclonal diversification. Consistent with cross-reactivity, between roughly 6.5 and 27% of SARS-CoV-2 clonotypes also showed up in secondary cultures stimulated with SARS-CoV and/or HKU1 spike.

On this clone: It lacks a known antigen. Base qualities are missing; no much larger clone stands one base away.

The library was built by means of the immunoSEQ multiplex PCR assay. In the authors' own workflow: The Chao-Jaccard similarity index and counts of shared clonotypes were used to quantify repertoire overlap between subsets. TCRdb mirrors the immuneACCESS table, restricted to in-frame sequences. Some clones are absent from its copies; in checked studies, under half trace to an unresolved V gene, and the reason for the others is unknown. V, J and clone size are taken as reported in that table, and D and trimming were inferred from the DNA itself. This sample holds tens of thousands of clones; 83% were observed only once. The ten biggest clones cover 0.45% to 0.6% of the sample. The CDR3 starts with the cysteine, ends with the phenylalanine, and has 14 residues. Here the CDR3 DNA is all that survives: 42 bases in frame from base 1. V loses 5 bases at its end and J loses 9 bases; junction bases beyond the gene matches: 9. The germline V gene provides CDR1 SGHAT and CDR2 FQNNGV.

Explained via the paper, the time point label denotes: sample from a COVID-19-recovered individual after infection. The donors were patients who had gone through COVID-19 ranging from mild to severe and had recovered. Uncultured memory T cell samples were sequenced directly after ex vivo isolation. From peripheral blood mononuclear cells, the researchers isolated CD4+ total memory, central memory, effector memory and circulating T follicular helper cells. The sequencing here drew on CD4+ T cells from peripheral blood, taken after recovery from COVID-19. The chain joins TRBV11-2 to TRBJ2-1; 8 nucleotides in the junction match TRBD1. The origin of this receptor is a human donor who had COVID-19. The DNA sequence is as follows: TGTGCCAGCAGCCCCAGCCCCACAGGGGGTGAGCAGTTCTTC. Translated, this gives CASSPSPTGGEQFF.